This T cell receptor (beta chain) was recorded in a study of response to subunit inactivated influenza vaccine. TCRdb analysed the RT-PCR reads with MiXCR anew, one entry per CDR3 protein. The data hold a few hundred thousand distinct CDR3 sequences, with 20% to 25% observed a single time. This CDR3 spans 15 amino acids. With 3 bases removed from V and 6 bases from J, the gap between germline ends came to 15 bases. Germline lookup yields CDR1 SGHVS and CDR2 FQNEAQ. This clonotype was seen at least ten times. Its antigen remains unidentified. Overall study results and limits: The authors suggested that every seasonal influenza vaccination recruits few new T cells.

This sequence originates from a man between 45 and 75 years old who received an inactivated influenza vaccine. This chain connects TRBV7-8 to TRBJ1-5; perhaps TRBD1 as D (5 bases). The sample here was PBMCs from blood, taken about 19 months after vaccination. In nucleotides, the CDR3 is TGTGCCAGCAGCTTTATACGAGGGGTAGGTCAGCCCCAGCATTTT. This codes for CASSFIRGVGQPQHF. Using reference TRBV7-8 and TRBJ1-5 for the parts outside the CDR3, the full variable domain is GAGVSQSPRYKVAKRGQDVALRCDPISGHVSLFWYQQALGQGPEFLTYFQNEAQLDKSGLPSDRFFAERPEGSVSTLKIQRTQQEDSAVYLCASSFIRGVGQPQHFGDGTRLSIL.